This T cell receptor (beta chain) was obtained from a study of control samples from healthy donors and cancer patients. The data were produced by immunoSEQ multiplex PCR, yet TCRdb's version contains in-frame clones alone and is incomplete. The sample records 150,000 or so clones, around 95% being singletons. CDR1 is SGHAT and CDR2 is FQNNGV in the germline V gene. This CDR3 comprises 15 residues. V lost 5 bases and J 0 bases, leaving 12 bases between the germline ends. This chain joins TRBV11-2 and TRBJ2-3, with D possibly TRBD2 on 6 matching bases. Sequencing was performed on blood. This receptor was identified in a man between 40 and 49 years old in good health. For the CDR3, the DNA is TGTGCCAGCAGCGAGGACTACTCTAGCACAGATACGCAGTATTTT. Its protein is CASSEDYSSTDTQYF.